The T cell receptor beta chain under discussion was sequenced for a study of blood T cell repertoires in COVID-19. Whole-study context: Samples of COVID-19 (acute and convalescent) were obtained from the United States, Italy and Spain.

This clone was counted only a few times. This CDR3 has 11 residues. V dropped 5 bases and J dropped 3 bases, with 3 bases sitting between them. Germline CDR1 SGHAT, CDR2 FQDESV (reference sequence). Assay: immunoSEQ multiplex PCR; the TCRdb copy retains only in-frame clones and omits some. The repertoire holds 90,000 to 140,000 clones, 81% seen once, with about 40% in the top ten. The V call is TRBV11-1, the J call TRBJ2-3; D remains ambiguous. This TCR was recovered from a man older than 75 with acute or convalescent COVID-19. Material: peripheral blood. The DNA of the CDR3 is TGTGCCAGCAGCCTTACAGATACGCAGTATTTT. Its protein product is CASSLTDTQYF. Together with reference TRBV11-1 and TRBJ2-3, the CDR3 gives the full variable domain: EAEVAQSPRYKITEKSQAVAFWCDPISGHATLYWYRQILGQGPELLVQFQDESVVDDSQLPKDRFSAERLKGVDSTLKIQPAELGDSAMYLCASSLTDTQYFGPGTRLTVL.